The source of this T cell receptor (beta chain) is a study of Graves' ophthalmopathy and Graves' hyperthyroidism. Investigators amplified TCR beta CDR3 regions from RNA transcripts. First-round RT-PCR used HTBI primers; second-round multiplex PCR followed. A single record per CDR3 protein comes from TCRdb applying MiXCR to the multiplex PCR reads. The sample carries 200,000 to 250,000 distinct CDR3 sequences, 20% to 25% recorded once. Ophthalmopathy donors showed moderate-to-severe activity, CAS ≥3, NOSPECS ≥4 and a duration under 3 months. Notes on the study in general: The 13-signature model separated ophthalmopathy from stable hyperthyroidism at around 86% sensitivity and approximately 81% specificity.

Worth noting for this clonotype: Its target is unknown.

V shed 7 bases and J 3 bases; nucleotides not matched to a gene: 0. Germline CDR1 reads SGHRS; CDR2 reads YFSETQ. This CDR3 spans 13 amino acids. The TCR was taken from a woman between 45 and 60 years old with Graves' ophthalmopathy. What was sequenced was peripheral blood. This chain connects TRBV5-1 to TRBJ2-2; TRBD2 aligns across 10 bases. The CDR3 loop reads CASGLADTGELFF. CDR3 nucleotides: TGCGCCAGCGGACTAGCGGACACCGGGGAGCTGTTTTTT.